Each of the 22 T cell receptor beta chains below was sequenced from the same sample in a study of blood T cell repertoires in COVID-19. Some clones are missing from TCRdb's copy, which holds only in-frame ones; the method was immunoSEQ multiplex PCR. The table shows around 280,000 clones, with about 90% occurring only once. Sequencing was carried out using peripheral blood. The receptor source for this set is a woman aged 50 to 60 who had recovered from COVID-19.

This chain joins TRBV7-8 and TRBJ2-3; 16 bases are a match to TRBD2. After removal of 5 bases from V and 0 bases from J, the junction contained 5 bases not matched to a gene. The CDR3 extends over 18 amino acids. CDR1 and CDR2 (germline): SGHVS, FQNEAQ. The CDR3 nucleotides are TGTGCCAGCAGCCGGGGACTAGCGGGAGGGATAAGCACAGATACGCAGTATTTT. It encodes CASSRGLAGGISTDTQYF.

The chain links TRBV23-1 to TRBJ1-2; a weak D match, TRBD1 (5 bases). TRBV23-1 is an open reading frame, and its role is uncertain. The V end was cut by 3 bases, the J end by 4 bases, with 12 bases between. The CDR3 extends over 14 amino acids. The CDR3 sequence is CASSHNAGPYGYTF. The CDR3, as DNA: TGCGCCAGCAGTCATAACGCAGGGCCCTATGGCTACACCTTC.

The chain links TRBV7-2 to TRBJ1-6, with 9 bases that match TRBD1. Germline V gene lookup returns CDR1 SGHTA and CDR2 FQGNSA. V shed 5 bases and J 6 bases; nucleotides not matched to a gene: 8. The CDR3 consists of 16 residues. The CDR3, as DNA: TGTGCCAGCAGCCCAGGACAGGGGACGGGTAATTCACCCCTCCACTTT. Its translation is CASSPGQGTGNSPLHF.

This chain joins TRBV5-5 and TRBJ2-7; a possible D gene is TRBD1 (5 bases). This CDR3 is 13 amino acids long. CDR1 and CDR2 (germline): SGHKS, YYEKEE (reference sequence). V dropped 0 bases and J dropped 6 bases, with 10 bases sitting between them. The CDR3 loop reads CASSLGQGTEQYF. CDR3 sequence (DNA): TGTGCCAGCAGCTTGGGGCAGGGAACCGAGCAGTACTTC. Combining the CDR3 with reference TRBV5-5 and TRBJ2-7 gives the whole variable domain DAGVTQSPTHLIKTRGQQVTLRCSPISGHKSVSWYQQVLGQGPQFIFQYYEKEERGRGNFPDRFSARQFPNYSSELNVNALLLGDSALYLCASSLGQGTEQYFGPGTRLTVT.

J is TRBJ2-3 and V is TRBV9; 10 bases line up with TRBD1. CDR1 and CDR2 from the germline V gene are SGDLS and YYNGEE. The CDR3 is 15 amino acids. V lost 4 bases, J lost 8 bases, and 10 bases stayed unmatched. The CDR3: CASSPLTGGMRTQYF. CDR3 nucleotide sequence: TGTGCCAGCAGCCCTTTGACAGGGGGCATGCGTACGCAGTATTTT.

The rearrangement links TRBV7-8 to TRBJ1-3, with TRBD1 as a possible D gene (5 bases). V was pared by 5 bases and J by 2 bases, with 13 bases between. The CDR3 covers 15 residues. CDR1 is SGHVS, CDR2 FQNEAQ, per germline. CDR3 residues: CASSRPGLPGNTIYF. Written as DNA, the CDR3 is TGTGCCAGCAGCCGGCCAGGGTTACCTGGAAACACCATATATTTT. Supplemented by reference TRBV7-8 and TRBJ1-3, the full variable domain reads GAGVSQSPRYKVAKRGQDVALRCDPISGHVSLFWYQQALGQGPEFLTYFQNEAQLDKSGLPSDRFFAERPEGSVSTLKIQRTQQEDSAVYLCASSRPGLPGNTIYFGEGSWLTVV.

V and J are TRBV2 and TRBJ2-1; the match to TRBD2 covers 11 bases. Unmatched junction bases numbered 14, after V lost 8 bases and J lost 8 bases. Germline V gene lookup returns CDR1 SNHLY and CDR2 FYNNEI. The CDR3 extends over 16 amino acids. The chain's CDR3 is CASLVLLAGVFDEQFF. In DNA form, the CDR3 reads TGTGCCAGCCTGGTCCTACTAGCGGGAGTTTTCGATGAGCAGTTCTTC. The complete variable domain, with remaining parts taken from reference TRBV2 and TRBJ2-1, reads EPEVTQTPSHQVTQMGQEVILRCVPISNHLYFYWYRQILGQKVEFLVSFYNNEISEKSEIFDDQFSVERPDGSNFTLKIRSTKLEDSAMYFCASLVLLAGVFDEQFFGPGTRLTVL.

This chain joins TRBV4-3 and TRBJ2-5, with 8 bases matching TRBD2. The CDR3 is made up of 16 amino acids. V shed 0 bases and J 5 bases; nucleotides not matched to a gene: 8. Germline V gene lookup returns CDR1 LGHNA and CDR2 YSLEER. The CDR3 is CASSQEMGLVGETQYF. Written as DNA, the CDR3 is TGCGCCAGCAGCCAAGAAATGGGACTAGTGGGCGAGACCCAGTACTTC.

The chain has TRBV9 and TRBJ1-4, with TRBD1 matching over 8 bases. The V and J ends lost 1 base and 5 bases, in that order; junction bases with no gene match: 7. This CDR3 is 16 amino acids long. Germline lookup yields CDR1 SGDLS and CDR2 YYNGEE. The CDR3 bases are TGTGCCAGCAGCGTAAGTTCAGGGGGCCACAATGAAAAACTGTTTTTT. Its protein product is CASSVSSGGHNEKLFF. Looking up the rest from reference TRBV9 and TRBJ1-4 gives the full variable domain: DSGVTQTPKHLITATGQRVTLRCSPRSGDLSVYWYQQSLDQGLQFLIQYYNGEERAKGNILERFSAQQFPDLHSELNLSSLELGDSALYFCASSVSSGGHNEKLFFGSGTQLSVL.

This clone was seen a single time. V and J are TRBV19 and TRBJ1-4; D is unresolved. The CDR3 has 14 residues. Germline V gene data show CDR1 as LNHDA and CDR2 as SQIVND (reference sequence). V was cut by 2 bases and J by 8 bases, with 12 bases left in between. CDR3 protein: CASSITLLREKLFF. The DNA of the CDR3 is TGTGCCAGTAGTATAACTCTTTTAAGAGAAAAACTGTTTTTT.

The CDR3 reads CASSLVAGAPGEAFF. The CDR3 DNA is TGCGCCAGCAGCTTGGTAGCAGGGGCCCCCGGTGAAGCTTTCTTT. The chain couples TRBV5-1 to TRBJ1-1; D perhaps matches TRBD1 (6 bases). With 0 bases removed from V and 7 bases from J, the gap between germline ends came to 16 bases. Germline CDR1 and CDR2: SGHRS and YFSETQ. This CDR3 is 15 amino acids long.

The chain couples TRBV4-3 to TRBJ1-6; no clear D. The CDR3 is 14 residues long. Germline CDR1 LGHNA, CDR2 YSLEER. V lost 0 bases to trimming and J lost 7 bases, with 7 bases between them. The CDR3 sequence is CASSQDFGNSPLHF. CDR3 bases: TGCGCCAGCAGCCAAGATTTCGGGAATTCACCCCTCCACTTT.

This sequence joins TRBV4-3 and TRBJ2-1, with 7 bases lining up with TRBD2. This CDR3 comprises 16 residues. Germline V CDR1 and CDR2: LGHNA, YSLEER. V gave up 4 bases and J gave up 5 bases; unmatched junction bases: 11. In nucleotides, the CDR3 is TGCGCCAGCAGCCCTTCGGGGGAGCGGGGACACAATGAGCAGTTCTTC. The encoded protein is CASSPSGERGHNEQFF.

The chain is built from TRBV9 and TRBJ1-1, with D possibly matching TRBD1 (5 bases). The ends were cut back, 3 bases at V and 5 bases at J, with 11 bases in the middle. This CDR3 region has 13 residues. Germline CDR1 is SGDLS and CDR2 is YYNGEE. The CDR3 nucleotides read TGTGCCAGCAGCGCCCCCAAGGGGACTGAAGCTTTCTTT. Residues: CASSAPKGTEAFF.

This clone was seen just once. This chain joins TRBV5-1 and TRBJ2-1; maybe TRBD1 (5 bases). The germline V and J ends were trimmed by 3 bases and 12 bases, with 16 bases remaining between them. Germline assignment: CDR1 SGHRS and CDR2 YFSETQ. The CDR3 covers 13 residues. This CDR3 reads CASSSVAGKGQFF. The CDR3 DNA is TGCGCCAGCAGCTCCGTGGCAGGGAAAGGGCAGTTCTTC. Complete variable domain (other parts from reference TRBV5-1 and TRBJ2-1): KAGVTQTPRYLIKTRGQQVTLSCSPISGHRSVSWYQQTPGQGLQFLFEYFSETQRNKGNFPGRFSGRQFSNSRSEMNVSTLELGDSALYLCASSSVAGKGQFFGPGTRLTVL.

V usage is TRBV6-6 and J usage is TRBJ1-2; a weak D match, TRBD1 (6 bases). The ends were cut back, 8 bases at V and 1 base at J, with 17 bases in the middle. The CDR3 consists of 15 residues. Germline CDR1 is MNHNY and CDR2 is SVGAGI (reference sequence). The CDR3 DNA sequence: TGTGCCAGCCTCCCAGGGGCCCTTAGTAACTATGGCTACACCTTC. This translates into CASLPGALSNYGYTF.

The chain is built from TRBV29-1 and TRBJ1-3; 8 bases agree with TRBD1. J lost 2 bases, V lost 4 bases, and 4 bases had no gene match. In germline, CDR1 is SQVTM, CDR2 ANQGSEA. This CDR3 is 14 amino acids long. CDR3 DNA: TGCAGCGTTGGACAGGGGAGGCCTGGAAACACCATATATTTT. This gives the protein CSVGQGRPGNTIYF.

The chain uses TRBV6-5 and TRBJ1-3; 7 bases match TRBD1. Germline CDR1 and CDR2: MNHEY and SVGAGI. V gave up 2 bases and J gave up 0 bases; unmatched junction bases: 4. CDR3 size: 16 residues. The CDR3 region is CASSYRTGNSGNTIYF. For the CDR3, the DNA is TGTGCCAGCAGTTACCGGACAGGCAACTCTGGAAACACCATATATTTT.

This clone has only one observation. CDR3 bases: TGTGCCAGCAGAGACAGGGGGCCGAACACTGAAGCTTTCTTT. This encodes CASRDRGPNTEAFF. The chain couples TRBV6-6 to TRBJ1-1; 10 positions agree with TRBD1. The germline gives CDR1 MNHNY, CDR2 SVGAGI (reference sequence). This CDR3 contains 14 residues. The V segment lost 6 bases and the J segment 1 base; nucleotides outside the gene matches: 2.

The chain combines TRBV7-2 with TRBJ1-6; tentatively, D is TRBD1 (6 bases). CDR3 length: 14 amino acids. Germline-derived CDR1 and CDR2 are SGHTA and FQGNSA. V was cut by 7 bases and J by 7 bases, with 14 bases left in between. CDR3 sequence (DNA): TGTGCCAGCAATTCTGCTAGGGGGAATTCACCCCTCCACTTT. Residues: CASNSARGNSPLHF.

V gene TRBV6-2 or TRBV6-3 combines with J gene TRBJ2-2, with 8 bases matching TRBD2. The CDR3 sequence is 16 residues long. Trimming at V came to 2 bases and at J to 4 bases, leaving 6 bases not matched to a gene. Germline values: CDR1 MNHEY, CDR2 SVGEGT. This CDR3 reads CASSYPSGSGTGELFF. In nucleotides, the CDR3 is TGTGCCAGCAGTTACCCCAGCGGGAGTGGCACCGGGGAGCTGTTTTTT.

The rearrangement links TRBV27 to TRBJ2-1, with TRBD1 as a possible D gene (5 bases). Germline CDR1 and CDR2: MNHEY and SMNVEV (reference sequence). V was trimmed by 7 bases and J by 9 bases, leaving 16 bases between them. The CDR3 covers 13 residues. CDR3 in amino acids: CASKGDSRGEQFF. The CDR3 region has the DNA TGTGCCAGCAAAGGCGACAGTAGGGGTGAGCAGTTCTTC.